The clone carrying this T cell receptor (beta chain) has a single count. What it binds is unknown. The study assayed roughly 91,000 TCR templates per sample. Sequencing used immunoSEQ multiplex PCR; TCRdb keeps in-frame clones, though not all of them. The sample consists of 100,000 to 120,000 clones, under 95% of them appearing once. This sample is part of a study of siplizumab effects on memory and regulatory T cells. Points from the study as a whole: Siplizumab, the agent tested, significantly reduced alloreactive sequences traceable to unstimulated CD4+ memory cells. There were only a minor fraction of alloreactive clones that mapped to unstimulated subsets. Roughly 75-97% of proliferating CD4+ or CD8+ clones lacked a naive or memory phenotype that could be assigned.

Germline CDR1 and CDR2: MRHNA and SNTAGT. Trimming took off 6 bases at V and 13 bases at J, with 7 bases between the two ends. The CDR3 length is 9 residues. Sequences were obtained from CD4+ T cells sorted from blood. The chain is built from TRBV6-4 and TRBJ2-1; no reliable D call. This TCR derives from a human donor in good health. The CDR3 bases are TGTGCCAGCAGGGACCCCCAGTTCTTC. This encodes CASRDPQFF.